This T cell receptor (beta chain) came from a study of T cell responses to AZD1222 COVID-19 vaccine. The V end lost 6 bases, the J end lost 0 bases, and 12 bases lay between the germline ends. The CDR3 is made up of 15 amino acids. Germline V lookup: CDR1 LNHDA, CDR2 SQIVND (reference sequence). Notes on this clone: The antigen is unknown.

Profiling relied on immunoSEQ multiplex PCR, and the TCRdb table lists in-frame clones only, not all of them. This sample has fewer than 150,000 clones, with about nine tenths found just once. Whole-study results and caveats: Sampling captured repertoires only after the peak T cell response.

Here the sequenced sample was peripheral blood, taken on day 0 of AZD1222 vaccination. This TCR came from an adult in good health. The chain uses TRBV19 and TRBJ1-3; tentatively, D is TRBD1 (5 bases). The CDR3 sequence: CASSTRVLSGNTIYF. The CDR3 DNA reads TGTGCCAGTAGCACCAGGGTCCTCTCTGGAAACACCATATATTTT.